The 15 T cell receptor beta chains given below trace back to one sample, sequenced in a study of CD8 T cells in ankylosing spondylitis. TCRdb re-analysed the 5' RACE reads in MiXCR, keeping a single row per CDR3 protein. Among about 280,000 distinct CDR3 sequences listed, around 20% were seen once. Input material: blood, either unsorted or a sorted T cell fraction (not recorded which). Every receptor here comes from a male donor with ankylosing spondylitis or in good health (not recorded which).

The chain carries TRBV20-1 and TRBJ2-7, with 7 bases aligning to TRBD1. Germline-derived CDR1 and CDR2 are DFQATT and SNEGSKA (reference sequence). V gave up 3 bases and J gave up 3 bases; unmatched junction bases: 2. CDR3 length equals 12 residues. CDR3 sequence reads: CSASPGGYEQYV. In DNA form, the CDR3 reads TGCAGTGCTAGCCCAGGGGGCTACGAGCAGTACGTC.

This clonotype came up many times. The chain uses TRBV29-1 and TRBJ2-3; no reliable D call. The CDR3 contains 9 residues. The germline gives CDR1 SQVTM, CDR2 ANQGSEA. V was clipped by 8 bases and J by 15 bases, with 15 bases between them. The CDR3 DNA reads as TGCAGCACCGGCGCGCCGGGTTATTTT. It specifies CSTGAPGYF.

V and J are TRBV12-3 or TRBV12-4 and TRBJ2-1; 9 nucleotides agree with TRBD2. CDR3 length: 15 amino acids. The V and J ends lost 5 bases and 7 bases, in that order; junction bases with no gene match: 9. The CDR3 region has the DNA TGTGCCAGCAGTCCCGCGGGCGGGAGGGAGAATGAGCAGTTCTTC. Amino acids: CASSPAGGRENEQFF.

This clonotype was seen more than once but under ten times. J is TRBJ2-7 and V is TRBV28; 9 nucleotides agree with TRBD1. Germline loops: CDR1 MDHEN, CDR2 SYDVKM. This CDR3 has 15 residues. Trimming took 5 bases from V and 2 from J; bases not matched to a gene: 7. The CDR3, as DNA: TGTGCCAGCAGTCCATCCGGGACAGGGACCTACGAGCAGTACGTC. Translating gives CASSPSGTGTYEQYV.

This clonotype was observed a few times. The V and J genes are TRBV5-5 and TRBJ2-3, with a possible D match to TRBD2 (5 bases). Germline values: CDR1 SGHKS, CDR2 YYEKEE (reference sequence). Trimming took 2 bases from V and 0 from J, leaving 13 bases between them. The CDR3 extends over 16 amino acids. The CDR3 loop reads CASSFELGESTDTQYF. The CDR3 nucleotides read TGTGCCAGCAGCTTTGAGCTCGGGGAAAGCACAGATACGCAGTATTTT.

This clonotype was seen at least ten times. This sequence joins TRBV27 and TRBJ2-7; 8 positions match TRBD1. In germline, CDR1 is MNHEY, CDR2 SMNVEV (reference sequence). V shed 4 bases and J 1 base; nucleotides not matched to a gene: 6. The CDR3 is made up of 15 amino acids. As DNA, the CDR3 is TGTGCCAGCAGTTCCTACCGGACAGGGTCCTACGAGCAGTACGTC. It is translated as CASSSYRTGSYEQYV.

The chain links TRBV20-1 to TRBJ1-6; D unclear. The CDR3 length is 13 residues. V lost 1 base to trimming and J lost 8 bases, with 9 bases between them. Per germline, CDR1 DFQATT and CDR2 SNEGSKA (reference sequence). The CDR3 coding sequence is TGCAGTGCTAGAGCCCGGCGGGATTCACCCCTCCACTTT. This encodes CSARARRDSPLHF.

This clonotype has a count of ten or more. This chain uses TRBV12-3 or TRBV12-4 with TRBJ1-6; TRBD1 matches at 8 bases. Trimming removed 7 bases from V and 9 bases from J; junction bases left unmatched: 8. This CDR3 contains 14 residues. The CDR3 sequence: CASTRSRGLSPLHF. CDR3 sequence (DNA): TGTGCCAGCACTCGGAGCAGGGGGCTTTCACCCCTCCACTTT.

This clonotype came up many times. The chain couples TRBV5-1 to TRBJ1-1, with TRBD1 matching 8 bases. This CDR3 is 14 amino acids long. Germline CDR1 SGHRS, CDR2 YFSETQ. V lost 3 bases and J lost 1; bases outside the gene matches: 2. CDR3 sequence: CASSYGTGNTEAFF. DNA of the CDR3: TGCGCCAGCAGCTACGGGACAGGGAACACTGAAGCTTTCTTT.

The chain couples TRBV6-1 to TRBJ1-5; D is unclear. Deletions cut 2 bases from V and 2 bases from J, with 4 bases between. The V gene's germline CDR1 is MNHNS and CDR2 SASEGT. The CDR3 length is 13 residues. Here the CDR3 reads CASSETGNQPQHF. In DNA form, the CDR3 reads TGTGCCAGCAGTGAAACGGGCAATCAGCCCCAGCATTTT.

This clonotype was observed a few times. The CDR3 spells CASKEGGGPTDTQYF. CDR3 sequence (DNA): TGTGCCAGCAAGGAGGGCGGGGGACCCACAGATACGCAGTATTTT. The chain recombines TRBV3-1 with TRBJ2-3; 7 bases agree with TRBD2. Trimming cost V 7 bases and J 2 bases; bases outside gene matches: 9. In germline, CDR1 is LGHDT, CDR2 YNNKEL (reference sequence). The CDR3 extends over 15 amino acids.

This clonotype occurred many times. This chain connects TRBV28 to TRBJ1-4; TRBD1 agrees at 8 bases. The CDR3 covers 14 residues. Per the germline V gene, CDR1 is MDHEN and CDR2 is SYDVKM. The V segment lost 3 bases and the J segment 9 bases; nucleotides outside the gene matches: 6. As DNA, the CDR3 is TGTGCCAGCAGTTTGCGGACAGGGTACAAAAAACTGTTTTTT. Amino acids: CASSLRTGYKKLFF.

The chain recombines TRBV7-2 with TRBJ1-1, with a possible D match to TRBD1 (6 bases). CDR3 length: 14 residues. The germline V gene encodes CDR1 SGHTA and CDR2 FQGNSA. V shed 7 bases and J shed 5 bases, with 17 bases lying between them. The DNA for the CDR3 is TGTGCCAGCACCCACCAGGGAGGGGGAACTGAAGCTTTCTTT. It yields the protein CASTHQGGGTEAFF.

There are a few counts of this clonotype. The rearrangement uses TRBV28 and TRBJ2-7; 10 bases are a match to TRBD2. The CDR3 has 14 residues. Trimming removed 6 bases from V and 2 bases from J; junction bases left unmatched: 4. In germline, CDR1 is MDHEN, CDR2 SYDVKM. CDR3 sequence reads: CASSRGLAAYEQYV. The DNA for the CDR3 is TGTGCCAGCAGCCGAGGACTAGCGGCCTACGAGCAGTACGTC.

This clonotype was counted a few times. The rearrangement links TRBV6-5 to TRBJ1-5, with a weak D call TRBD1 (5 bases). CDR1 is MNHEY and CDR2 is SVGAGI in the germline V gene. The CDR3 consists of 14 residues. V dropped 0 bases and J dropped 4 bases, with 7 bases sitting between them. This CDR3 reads CASSYSRGNQPQHF. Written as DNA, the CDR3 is TGTGCCAGCAGTTACTCGCGGGGGAATCAGCCCCAGCATTTT.